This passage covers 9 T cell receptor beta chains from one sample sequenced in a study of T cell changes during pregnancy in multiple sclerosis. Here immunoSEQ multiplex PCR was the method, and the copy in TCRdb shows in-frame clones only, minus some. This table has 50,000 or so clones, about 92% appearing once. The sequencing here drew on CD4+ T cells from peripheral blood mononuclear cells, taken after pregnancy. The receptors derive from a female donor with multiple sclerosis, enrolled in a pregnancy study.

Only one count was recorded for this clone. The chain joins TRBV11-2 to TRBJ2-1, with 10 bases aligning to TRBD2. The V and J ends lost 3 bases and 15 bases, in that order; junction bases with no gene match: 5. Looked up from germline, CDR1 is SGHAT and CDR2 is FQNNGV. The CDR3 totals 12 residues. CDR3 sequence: CASSLGSGRRFF. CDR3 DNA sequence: TGTGCCAGCAGCTTGGGTAGCGGGAGGAGGTTCTTC.

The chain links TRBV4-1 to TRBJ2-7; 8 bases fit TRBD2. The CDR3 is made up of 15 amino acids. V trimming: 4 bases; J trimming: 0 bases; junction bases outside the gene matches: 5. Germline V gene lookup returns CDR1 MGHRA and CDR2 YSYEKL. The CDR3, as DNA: TGCGCCAGCAGCCCTAGCGGGCTGAGCTCCTACGAGCAGTACTTC. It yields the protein CASSPSGLSSYEQYF.

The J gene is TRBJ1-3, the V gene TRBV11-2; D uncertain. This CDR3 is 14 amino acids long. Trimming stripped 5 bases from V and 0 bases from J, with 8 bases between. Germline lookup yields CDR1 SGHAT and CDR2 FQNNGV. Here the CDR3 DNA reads TGTGCCAGCAGCCCCCTATCCTCTGGAAACACCATATATTTT. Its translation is CASSPLSSGNTIYF. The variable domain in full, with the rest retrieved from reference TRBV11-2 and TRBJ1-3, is EAGVAQSPRYKIIEKRQSVAFWCNPISGHATLYWYQQILGQGPKLLIQFQNNGVVDDSQLPKDRFSAERLKGVDSTLKIQPAKLEDSAVYLCASSPLSSGNTIYFGEGSWLTVV.

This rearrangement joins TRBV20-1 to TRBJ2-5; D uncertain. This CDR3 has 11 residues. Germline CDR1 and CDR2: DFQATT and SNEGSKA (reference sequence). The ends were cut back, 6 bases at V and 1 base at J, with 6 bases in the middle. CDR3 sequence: CSAEAQETQYF. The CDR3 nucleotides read TGCAGTGCAGAAGCCCAAGAGACCCAGTACTTC.

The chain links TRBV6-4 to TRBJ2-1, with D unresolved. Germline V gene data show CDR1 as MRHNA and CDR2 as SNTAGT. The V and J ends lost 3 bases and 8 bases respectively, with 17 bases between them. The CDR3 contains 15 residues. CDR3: CASSERFEERHEQFF. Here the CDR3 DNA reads TGTGCCAGCAGTGAAAGGTTTGAGGAAAGGCATGAGCAGTTCTTC.

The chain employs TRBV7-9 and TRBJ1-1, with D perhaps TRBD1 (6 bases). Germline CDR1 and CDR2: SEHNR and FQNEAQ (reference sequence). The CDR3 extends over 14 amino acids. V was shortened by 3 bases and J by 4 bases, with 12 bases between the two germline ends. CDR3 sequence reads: CASSFGQPVTEAFF. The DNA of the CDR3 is TGTGCCAGCAGCTTTGGACAGCCGGTCACTGAAGCTTTCTTT.

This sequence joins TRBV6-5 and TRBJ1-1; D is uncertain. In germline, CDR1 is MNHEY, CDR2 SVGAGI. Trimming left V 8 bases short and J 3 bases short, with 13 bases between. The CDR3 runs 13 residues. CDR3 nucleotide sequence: TGTGCCAGCCAGGCATTTCGAGACACTGAAGCTTTCTTT. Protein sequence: CASQAFRDTEAFF.

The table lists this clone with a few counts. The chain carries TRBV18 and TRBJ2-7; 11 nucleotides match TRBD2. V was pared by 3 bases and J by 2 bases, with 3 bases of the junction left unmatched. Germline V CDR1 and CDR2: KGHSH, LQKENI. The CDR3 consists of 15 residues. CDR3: CASSPTSGRTYEQYF. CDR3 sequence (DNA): TGTGCCAGCTCACCCACTAGCGGGAGAACCTACGAGCAGTACTTC.

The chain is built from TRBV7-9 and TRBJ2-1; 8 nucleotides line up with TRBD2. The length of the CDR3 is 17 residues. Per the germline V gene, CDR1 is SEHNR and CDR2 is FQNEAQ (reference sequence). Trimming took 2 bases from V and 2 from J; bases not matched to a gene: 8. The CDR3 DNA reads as TGTGCCAGCAGCTTACCTACAGCGGGAGTCGCCTACAATGAGCAGTTCTTC. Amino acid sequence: CASSLPTAGVAYNEQFF.